The entry below describes one T cell receptor (beta chain). This specimen belongs to a study of T cell changes during pregnancy in multiple sclerosis. CDR1 is SGHVS, CDR2 FQNEAQ, per germline. The germline V and J ends were trimmed by 7 bases and 1 base, with 16 bases remaining between them. The CDR3 is 15 amino acids. Libraries were prepared by immunoSEQ multiplex PCR; TCRdb keeps only in-frame clonotypes and omits some of them. The data hold about 72,000 clones, with roughly 91% observed a single time. The gene calls are TRBV7-8 and TRBJ1-1, with D tentatively TRBD1 (5 bases). The TCR sequence derives from a female donor in good health, enrolled as a control in a pregnancy study. Specimen: peripheral blood, collected in the third trimester of pregnancy. The CDR3 is CASNLPGIGNTEAFF. CDR3 bases: TGTGCCAGCAACTTGCCAGGGATTGGGAACACTGAAGCTTTCTTT.